This TCR beta chain is drawn from a study of cytomegalovirus exposure and HLA in healthy donors. The CDR3 is 13 amino acids. Germline V gene lookup returns CDR1 LGHNA and CDR2 YNFKEQ. Trimming at V came to 1 base and at J to 8 bases, leaving 4 bases not matched to a gene. This clone was recorded a few times. 60 Vbeta and 13 Jbeta primers were used in PCR. TCRdb's table, derived via immunoSEQ multiplex PCR, lists solely in-frame clones and lacks some. The sample has approximately 220,000 clones, around 80% seen once; the top ten hold roughly 0.22%. The sequence was obtained from a girl aged 2 to 9 in good health and CMV-seronegative. Sequencing was done on a sample of PBMCs. The gene calls are TRBV4-2 and TRBJ1-1, with 7 positions matching TRBD1. The CDR3 DNA sequence: TGTGCCAGCAGCCAAGCAGACAGGGACGAAGCTTTCTTT. Protein product: CASSQADRDEAFF.